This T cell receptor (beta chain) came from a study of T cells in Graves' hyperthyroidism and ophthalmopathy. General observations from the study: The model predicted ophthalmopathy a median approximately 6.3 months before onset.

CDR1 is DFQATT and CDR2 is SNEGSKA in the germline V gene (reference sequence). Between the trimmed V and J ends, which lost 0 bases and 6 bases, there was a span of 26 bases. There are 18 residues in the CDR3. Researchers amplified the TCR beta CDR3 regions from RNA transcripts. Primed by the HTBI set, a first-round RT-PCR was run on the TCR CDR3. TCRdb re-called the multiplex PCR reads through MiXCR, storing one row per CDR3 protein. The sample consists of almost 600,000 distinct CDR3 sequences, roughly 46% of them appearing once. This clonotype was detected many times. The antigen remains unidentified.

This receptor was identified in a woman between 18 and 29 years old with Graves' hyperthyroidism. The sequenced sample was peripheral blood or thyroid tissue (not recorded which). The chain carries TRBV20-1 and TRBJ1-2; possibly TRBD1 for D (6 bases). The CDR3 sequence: CSARDHSAGEGLIDGYTF. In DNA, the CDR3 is TGCAGTGCTAGAGATCACTCGGCAGGGGAAGGACTGATCGATGGCTACACCTTC.